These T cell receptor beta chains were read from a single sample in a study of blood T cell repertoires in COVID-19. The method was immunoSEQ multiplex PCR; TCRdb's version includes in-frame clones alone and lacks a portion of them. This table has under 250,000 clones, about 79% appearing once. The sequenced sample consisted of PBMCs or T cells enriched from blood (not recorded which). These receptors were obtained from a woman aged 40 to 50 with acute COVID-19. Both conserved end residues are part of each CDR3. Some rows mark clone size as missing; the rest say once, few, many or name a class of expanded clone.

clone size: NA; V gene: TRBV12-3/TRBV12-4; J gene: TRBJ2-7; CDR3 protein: CASSLGGGYEQYF
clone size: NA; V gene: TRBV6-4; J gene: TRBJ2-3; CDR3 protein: CASSDRGTDTQYF
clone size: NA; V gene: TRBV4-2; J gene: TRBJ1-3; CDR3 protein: CASSEAKLGEDGNTIYF
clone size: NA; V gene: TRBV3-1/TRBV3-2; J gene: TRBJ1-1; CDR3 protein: CASSQDDGDRADRTEAFF
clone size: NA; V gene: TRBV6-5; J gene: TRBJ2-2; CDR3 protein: CASSNLAGGTGELFF
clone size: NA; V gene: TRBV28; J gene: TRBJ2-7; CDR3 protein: CAGGTNYEQYF
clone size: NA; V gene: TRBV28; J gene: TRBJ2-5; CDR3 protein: CASRGGSQTQYF
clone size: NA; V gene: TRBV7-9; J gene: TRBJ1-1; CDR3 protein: CASSLRSGGAPEAFF
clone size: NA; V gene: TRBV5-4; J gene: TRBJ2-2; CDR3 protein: CASNGLQTGELFF
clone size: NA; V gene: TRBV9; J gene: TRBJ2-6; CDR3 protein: CASSPRTGKVSGANVLTF
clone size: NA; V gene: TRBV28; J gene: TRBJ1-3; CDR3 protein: CASTGQLHSGNTIYF
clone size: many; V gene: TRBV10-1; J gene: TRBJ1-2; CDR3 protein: CASSPDRGYGYTF
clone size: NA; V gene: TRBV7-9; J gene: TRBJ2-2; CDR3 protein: CASSQRASGYTGELFF
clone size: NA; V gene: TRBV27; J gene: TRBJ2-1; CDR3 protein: CASTTREGPRNEQFF
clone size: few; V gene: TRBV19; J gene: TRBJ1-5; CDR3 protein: CASSIEGQNSNQPQHF
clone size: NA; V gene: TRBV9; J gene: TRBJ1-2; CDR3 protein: CASSVEGTGLGYTF
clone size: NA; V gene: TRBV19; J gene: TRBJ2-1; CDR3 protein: CASSSEGDNEQFF
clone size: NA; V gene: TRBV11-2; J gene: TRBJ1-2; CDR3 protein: CASSLGGQFYGYTF
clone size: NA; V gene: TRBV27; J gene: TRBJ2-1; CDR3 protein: CASMASGRYREQFF
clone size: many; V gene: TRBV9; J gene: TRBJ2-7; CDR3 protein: CASSPGGKGYEQYF
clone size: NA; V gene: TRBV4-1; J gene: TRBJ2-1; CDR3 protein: CASSQADRGRVFNEQFF
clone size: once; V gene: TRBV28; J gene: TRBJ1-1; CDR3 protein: CASRDRALRGTEAFF
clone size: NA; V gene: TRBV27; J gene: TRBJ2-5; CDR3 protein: CASRSVGAQETQYF
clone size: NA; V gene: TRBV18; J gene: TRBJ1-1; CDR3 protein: CASSPPGQRNTEAFF
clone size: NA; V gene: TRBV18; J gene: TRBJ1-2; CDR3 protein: CASSPPPGGYYGYTF
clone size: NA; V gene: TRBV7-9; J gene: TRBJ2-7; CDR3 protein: CASSLVSSGRSEQYF
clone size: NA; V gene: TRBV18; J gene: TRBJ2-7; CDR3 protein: CASSPPRGGTRGYEQYF
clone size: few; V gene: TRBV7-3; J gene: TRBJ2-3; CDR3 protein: CASSPKGGGGTDTQYF
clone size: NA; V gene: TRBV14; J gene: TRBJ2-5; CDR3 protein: CASSQVGTGGTQYF
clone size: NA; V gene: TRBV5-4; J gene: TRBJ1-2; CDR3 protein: CASTIREGATGYTF
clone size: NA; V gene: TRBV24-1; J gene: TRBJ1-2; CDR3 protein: CATSDPPRHLGYTF
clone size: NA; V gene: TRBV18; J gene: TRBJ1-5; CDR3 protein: CASSFNSNQPQHF
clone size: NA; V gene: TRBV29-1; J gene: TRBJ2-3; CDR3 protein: CSVAGASTDTQYF
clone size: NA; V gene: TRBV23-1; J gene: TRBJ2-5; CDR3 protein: CARSGVRETQYF
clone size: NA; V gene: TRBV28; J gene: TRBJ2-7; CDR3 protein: CASSFRQGTDEQYF
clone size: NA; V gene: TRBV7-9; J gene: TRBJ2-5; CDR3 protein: CASSPPGETQYF
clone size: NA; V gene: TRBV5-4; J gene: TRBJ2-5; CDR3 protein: CASSGTEETQYF
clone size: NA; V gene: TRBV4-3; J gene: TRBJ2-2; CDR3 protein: CASSPDRGSTGELFF
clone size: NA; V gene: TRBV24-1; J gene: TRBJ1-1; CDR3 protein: CATRQGRNTEAFF
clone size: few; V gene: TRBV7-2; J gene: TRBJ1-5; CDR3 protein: CASSVPLQPQHF
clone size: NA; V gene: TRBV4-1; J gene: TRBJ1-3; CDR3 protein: CASSHLLEAVTRNTIYF
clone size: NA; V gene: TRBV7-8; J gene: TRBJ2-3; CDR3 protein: CASSLAGQPYFTDTQYF
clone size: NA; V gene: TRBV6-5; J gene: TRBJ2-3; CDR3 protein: CASSYSGSTDTQYF
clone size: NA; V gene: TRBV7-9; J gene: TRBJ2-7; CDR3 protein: CASSGTGYEQYF
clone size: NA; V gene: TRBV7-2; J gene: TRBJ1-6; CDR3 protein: CASSFSSRVNSPLHF
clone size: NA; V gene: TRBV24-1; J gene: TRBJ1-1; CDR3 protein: CATSGTGVKGTEAFF
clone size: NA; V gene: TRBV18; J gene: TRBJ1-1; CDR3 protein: CASSPGQYGSREAFF
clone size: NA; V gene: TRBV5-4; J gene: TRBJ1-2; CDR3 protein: CASSSGRGSGYTF
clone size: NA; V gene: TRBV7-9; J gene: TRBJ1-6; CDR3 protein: CASSLAEGLPLHF
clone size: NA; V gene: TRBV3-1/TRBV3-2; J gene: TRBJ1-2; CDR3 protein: CASSQAWGQGSYGYTF
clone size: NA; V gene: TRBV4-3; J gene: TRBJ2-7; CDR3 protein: CASSHLTGTTYEQYF
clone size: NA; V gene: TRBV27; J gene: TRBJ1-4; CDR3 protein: CASSPRGQSNNEKLFF
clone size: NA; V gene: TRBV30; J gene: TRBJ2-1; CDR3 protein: CAWSVLAGSYNEQFF
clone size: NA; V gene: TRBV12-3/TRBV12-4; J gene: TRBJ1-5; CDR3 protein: CASRRGWNQPQHF